Following are 21 T cell receptor beta chains from one sample sequenced in a study of shared clonotypes between healthy human individuals (dated by TCRdb to between 2020 and 2021). The library relied on the immunoSEQ multiplex PCR assay. The immuneACCESS repertoire file appears here via TCRdb, limited to in-frame rearrangements. These files lack a portion of the clones; in checked studies, under half of the deficit traces to unresolved V genes, and the cause of the others is not known. The sample table contains some 2,000,000 clones; only one count was recorded for 85% to 95% of them. The ten top clones hold 0.13% of the sample. The sequencing input was naive CD4+ T cells sorted from blood. Interpreted using the paper, the cell subset or site label stands for: CD45RA+ positively selected. The receptors were sampled from a man younger than 30 in good health.

For this clone: It may be a read error: a sequence one base away is much more abundant. This chain joins TRBV7-2 and TRBJ2-2; no reliable D call. Germline V CDR1 and CDR2: SGHTA, FQGNSA. The CDR3 covers 12 residues. The V end was cut by 1 base, the J end by 6 bases, with 3 bases between. The CDR3: CASSLEPGELFF. DNA of the CDR3: TGTGCCAGCAGCTTAGAACCCGGGGAGCTGTTTTTT.

The chain couples TRBV6-6 to TRBJ2-1; perhaps TRBD2 as D (6 bases). The germline gives CDR1 MNHNY, CDR2 SVGAGI (reference sequence). The CDR3 spans 15 residues. Trimming took 7 bases from V and 4 from J, leaving 17 bases between them. For the CDR3, the DNA is TGTGCCAGCAACCCGAGGCGGGGACGTTACAATGAGCAGTTCTTC. Protein product: CASNPRRGRYNEQFF.

This rearrangement joins TRBV6-1 to TRBJ1-1; D may be TRBD1 (5 bases). The CDR3 has 13 amino acids. The germline V gene encodes CDR1 MNHNS and CDR2 SASEGT. V shed 4 bases and J shed 5 bases, with 11 bases lying between them. The CDR3 reads CASSAQGATEAFF. The CDR3 DNA reads TGTGCCAGCAGTGCTCAAGGGGCGACTGAAGCTTTCTTT.

This chain's CDR3 is CASSPAGQGKAFF. The CDR3 nucleotides read TGCGCCAGCAGCCCCGCGGGACAGGGTAAAGCTTTCTTT. The chain employs TRBV5-1 and TRBJ1-1; 9 bases fit TRBD1. V was pared by 4 bases and J by 9 bases, with 7 bases of the junction left unmatched. Germline V gene lookup returns CDR1 SGHRS and CDR2 YFSETQ. The CDR3 length is 13 residues.

This chain links TRBV10-3 with TRBJ2-7; TRBD1 might be the D (5 bases). The CDR3 spans 18 residues. V was shortened by 2 bases and J by 4 bases, with 24 bases between the two germline ends. Germline CDR1 is ENHRY and CDR2 is SYGVKD. The CDR3 is CAISEGADPSSPRYEQYF. The CDR3 coding sequence is TGTGCCATCAGTGAGGGGGCGGACCCGTCTAGTCCAAGATACGAGCAGTACTTC.

The chain links TRBV5-6 to TRBJ2-2, with D unresolved. The germline CDR1 and CDR2 sequences are SGHDT and YYEEEE. The V end lost 0 bases, the J end lost 2 bases, and 8 bases lay between the germline ends. This CDR3 is 15 amino acids long. The CDR3 bases are TGTGCCAGCAGCTTGGGGCAGATTAACACCGGGGAGCTGTTTTTT. It translates to CASSLGQINTGELFF.

The rearrangement links TRBV30 to TRBJ2-1; 7 bases are a match to TRBD2. V shed 2 bases and J 8 bases; nucleotides not matched to a gene: 9. CDR1 and CDR2 from the germline V gene are GTSNPN and SVGIG (reference sequence). The CDR3 spans 14 residues. CDR3 nucleotide sequence: TGTGCCTGGAGTACCGGACTAGTTTCGGATGAGCAGTTCTTC. Residues: CAWSTGLVSDEQFF.

The rearrangement joins TRBV29-1 to TRBJ1-2; D call uncertain. The V and J ends lost 4 bases and 0 bases respectively, with 9 bases between them. The germline CDR1 and CDR2 sequences are SQVTM and ANQGSEA. This CDR3 comprises 13 residues. The CDR3 DNA is TGCAGCGTTGCCCCCGACACTAACTATGGCTACACCTTC. Its protein product is CSVAPDTNYGYTF. The full variable domain, rest sourced from reference TRBV29-1 and TRBJ1-2, is SAVISQKPSRDICQRGTSLTIQCQVDSQVTMMFWYRQQPGQSLTLIATANQGSEATYESGFVIDKFPISRPNLTFSTLTVSNMSPEDSSIYLCSVAPDTNYGYTFGSGTRLTVV.

The rearrangement links TRBV30 to TRBJ1-4; unclear D gene. Germline CDR1 GTSNPN, CDR2 SVGIG (reference sequence). Between the trimmed V and J ends, which lost 1 base and 7 bases, there was a span of 19 bases. CDR3 length equals 16 residues. In nucleotides, the CDR3 is TGTGCCTGGAGTGACTCCTTTCATAAGAAGGGTGAAAAACTGTTTTTT. Protein product: CAWSDSFHKKGEKLFF.

This sequence joins TRBV14 and TRBJ1-6; possible D gene TRBD1, 5 bases. There are 14 residues in the CDR3. Deletions cut 1 base from V and 10 bases from J, with 11 bases between. Per germline, CDR1 SGHDN and CDR2 FVKESK. The CDR3, as DNA: TGTGCCAGCAGCCAAGGCCAGGGTATATCACCCCTCCACTTT. This translates into CASSQGQGISPLHF.

The chain has TRBV28 and TRBJ1-6; D remains unclear. Germline loops: CDR1 MDHEN, CDR2 SYDVKM. V was pared by 8 bases and J by 12 bases, with 14 bases between. The CDR3 is 12 amino acids. The DNA for the CDR3 is TGTGCCAGCGGGTCATTAGGTCGACCCCTCCACTTT. Its protein is CASGSLGRPLHF.

The rearrangement uses TRBV7-9 and TRBJ1-2; D unclear. Germline V CDR1 and CDR2: SEHNR, FQNEAQ (reference sequence). The CDR3 is made up of 15 amino acids. V shed 1 base and J shed 4 bases, with 13 bases lying between them. CDR3: CASSLDTSLGYGYTF. Written as DNA, the CDR3 is TGTGCCAGCAGCTTAGATACTTCCCTCGGCTATGGCTACACCTTC.

The chain uses TRBV23-1 and TRBJ2-2, with a tentative D call TRBD2 (5 bases). TRBV23-1 is an ORF; its function is uncertain. V was shortened by 0 bases and J by 4 bases, with 12 bases between the two germline ends. The CDR3 consists of 16 residues. CDR3 residues: CASSQSRRPGTGELFF. The DNA of the CDR3 is TGCGCCAGCAGTCAATCTAGGAGGCCCGGCACCGGGGAGCTGTTTTTT.

The rearrangement joins TRBV28 to TRBJ1-5, with TRBD1 as a possible D gene (6 bases). Germline CDR1 reads MDHEN; CDR2 reads SYDVKM. The CDR3 totals 14 residues. The ends were cut back, 1 base at V and 6 bases at J, with 10 bases in the middle. CDR3 protein: CASSLLQGSQPQHF. The CDR3 DNA reads as TGTGCCAGCAGTTTATTACAGGGCTCTCAGCCCCAGCATTTT.

This chain uses TRBV28 with TRBJ2-5; D call uncertain. Germline CDR1 MDHEN, CDR2 SYDVKM. CDR3 length: 12 amino acids. V was pared by 3 bases and J by 10 bases, with 12 bases between. The CDR3 DNA reads TGTGCCAGCAGTTTTTCGAGAACTGACCAGTACTTC. It is translated as CASSFSRTDQYF.

The chain recombines TRBV5-8 with TRBJ2-7; D is tentatively TRBD1 or TRBD2 (7 bases each). CDR3 length: 19 residues. Germline V gives CDR1 SGHTS, CDR2 YDEGEE. V lost 3 bases and J lost 0, with 25 bases in between. The CDR3 coding sequence is TGTGCCAGCAGCTACCCGGGACAGTTGACTAGCTCTGCCTCCTACGAGCAGTACTTC. Its protein product is CASSYPGQLTSSASYEQYF.

The rearrangement links TRBV5-6 to TRBJ1-4; the D gene is possibly TRBD1 (5 bases). The CDR3 has 14 amino acids. CDR1 and CDR2 (germline): SGHDT, YYEEEE. Trimming stripped 2 bases from V and 6 bases from J, with 11 bases between. CDR3 sequence reads: CASSLYRGDEKLFF. The CDR3 bases are TGTGCCAGCAGCTTATACCGGGGGGATGAAAAACTGTTTTTT.

J is TRBJ2-1 and V is TRBV2; no clear D. Germline CDR1 reads SNHLY; CDR2 reads FYNNEI. The CDR3 loop spans 11 amino acids. Trimming removed 3 bases from V and 10 bases from J, with 7 bases in between. CDR3 loop: CASSEVGEQFF. CDR3 coding DNA: TGTGCCAGCAGTGAGGTCGGAGAGCAGTTCTTC.

The J gene is TRBJ2-2, the V gene TRBV5-1, with D perhaps TRBD1 (6 bases). V gave up 0 bases and J gave up 0 bases, with 12 bases separating them. Germline V lookup: CDR1 SGHRS, CDR2 YFSETQ. The CDR3 is 17 residues long. CDR3 sequence (DNA): TGCGCCAGCAGCTTGGAAGTCTGGACAGCGAACACCGGGGAGCTGTTTTTT. Residues: CASSLEVWTANTGELFF.

CDR3 in amino acids: CASRLEMGLARWYQETQYF. CDR3 coding DNA: TGTGCAAGTCGCTTAGAAATGGGACTAGCCAGATGGTACCAAGAGACCCAGTACTTC. The chain has TRBV12-2 and TRBJ2-5; the table names TRBD2, a call not compared with the DNA. TRBV12-2 is a pseudogene segment. The CDR3 has 19 amino acids.

The table lists this clone with a count of one. J is TRBJ1-4 and V is TRBV19; 9 nucleotides match TRBD1. In germline, CDR1 is LNHDA, CDR2 SQIVND (reference sequence). V was clipped by 10 bases and J by 6 bases; unmatched bases: 6. CDR3 length: 13 residues. As DNA, the CDR3 is TGTGCCACCACGGGACAGGGCGATGAAAAACTGTTTTTT. The encoded protein is CATTGQGDEKLFF.